This TCR beta chain was captured in a study of T cell repertoires in cytomegalovirus infection. In the study overall: Indicated by public TCR beta signatures were CMV infection and matching HLA type.

In regard to this clonotype: Antigen unknown.

Trimming took off 6 bases at V and 3 bases at J, with 15 bases between the two ends. Per the germline V gene, CDR1 is MNHNS and CDR2 is SASEGT. The CDR3 has 14 residues. Study conclusions and caveats: There were carriers of CMV plus the relevant HLA, and cumulative public TCR beta family frequency identified them. In two of eight donors, the top clonotype was HLA-C-restricted CMV-specific.

TCRdb ran MiXCR on the reads and lists one entry per CDR3 protein. The data hold 300,000 or so distinct CDR3 sequences, with roughly 24% observed a single time. This clonotype originated in a human donor in good health (CMV status not recorded). Some clones in this sample may be carry-over from other donors' samples. The chain links TRBV6-1 to TRBJ2-7; possibly TRBD2 for D (5 bases). The sequenced sample consisted of PBMCs. The CDR3 loop is CASSQTEGDYEQYF. In nucleotides, the CDR3 is TGTGCCAGCAGCCAAACAGAGGGAGACTACGAGCAGTACTTC.